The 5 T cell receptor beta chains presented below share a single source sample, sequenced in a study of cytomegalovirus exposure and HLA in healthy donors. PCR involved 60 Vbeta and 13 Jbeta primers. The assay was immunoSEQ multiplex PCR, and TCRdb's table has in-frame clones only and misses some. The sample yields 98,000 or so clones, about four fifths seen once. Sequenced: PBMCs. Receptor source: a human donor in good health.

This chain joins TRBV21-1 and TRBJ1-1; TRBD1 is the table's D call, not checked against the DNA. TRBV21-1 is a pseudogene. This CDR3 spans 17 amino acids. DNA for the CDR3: TGTGCCAGCACCTTTATCTGTCCAGGGCCCTTAAACACTGAAGCTTTCTTT. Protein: CASTFICPGPLNTEAFF.

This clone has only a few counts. The CDR3 loop reads CASSPTGAGGFETQYF. CDR3 sequence (DNA): TGCGCCAGCAGCCCGACCGGAGCGGGGGGGTTTGAGACCCAGTACTTC. The chain has TRBV4-1 and TRBJ2-5; 10 bases match TRBD2. The CDR3 is 16 amino acids. Germline values: CDR1 MGHRA, CDR2 YSYEKL. After removal of 4 bases from V and 5 bases from J, the junction contained 10 bases not matched to a gene.

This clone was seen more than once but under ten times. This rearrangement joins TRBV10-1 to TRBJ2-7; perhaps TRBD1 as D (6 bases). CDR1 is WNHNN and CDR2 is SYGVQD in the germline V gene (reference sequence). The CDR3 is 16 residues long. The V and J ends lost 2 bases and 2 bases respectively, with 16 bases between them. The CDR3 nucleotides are TGCGCCAGCAGTGAGGGTTCAGGGGCCTCCACCTACGAGCAGTACTTC. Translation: CASSEGSGASTYEQYF.

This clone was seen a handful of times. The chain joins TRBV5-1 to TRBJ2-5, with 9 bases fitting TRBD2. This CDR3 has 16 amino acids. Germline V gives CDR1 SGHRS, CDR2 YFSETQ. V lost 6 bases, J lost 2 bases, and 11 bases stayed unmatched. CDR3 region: CASIKTAGGTQETQYF. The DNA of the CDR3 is TGCGCCAGCATCAAAACGGCGGGGGGGACTCAAGAGACCCAGTACTTC.

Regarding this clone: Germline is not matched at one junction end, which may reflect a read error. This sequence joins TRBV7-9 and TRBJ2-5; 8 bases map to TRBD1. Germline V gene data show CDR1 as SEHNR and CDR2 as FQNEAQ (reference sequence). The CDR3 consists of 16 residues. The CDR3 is CSSSRVWQGAGETQYF. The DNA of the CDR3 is TGTTCCAGCAGCCGAGTTTGGCAGGGGGCTGGCGAGACCCAGTACTTC.